This T cell receptor (beta chain) was profiled in a study of blood T cell repertoires in COVID-19. Across the whole study: Samples representing acute and convalescent COVID-19 were sourced from the United States, Italy and Spain. Sample material is recorded as cDNA or gDNA derived from T cells, B-cell-depleted T cells, or PBMCs.

In the authors' workflow: Amplification with reference gene primers provided the estimates of nucleated cell counts. Repertoires were generated with immunoSEQ multiplex PCR, while TCRdb's copy carries only in-frame clones and drops some. V and J calls and clone size are copied from that table; D and trimming were computed from the DNA. The sample holds 150,000 to 200,000 clones, around 86% seen once. The CDR3 has 15 residues. Looked up from germline, CDR1 is SGDLS and CDR2 is YYNGEE. The V and J ends lost 4 bases and 0 bases respectively, with 12 bases between them. Sequencing used peripheral blood. The clonotype originates from a woman in her 30s with active or convalescent COVID-19. The chain joins TRBV9 to TRBJ2-3; D may be TRBD1 (6 bases). The CDR3 reads CASSPGASSTDTQYF. CDR3 coding DNA: TGTGCCAGCAGCCCAGGGGCTTCGAGCACAGATACGCAGTATTTT.